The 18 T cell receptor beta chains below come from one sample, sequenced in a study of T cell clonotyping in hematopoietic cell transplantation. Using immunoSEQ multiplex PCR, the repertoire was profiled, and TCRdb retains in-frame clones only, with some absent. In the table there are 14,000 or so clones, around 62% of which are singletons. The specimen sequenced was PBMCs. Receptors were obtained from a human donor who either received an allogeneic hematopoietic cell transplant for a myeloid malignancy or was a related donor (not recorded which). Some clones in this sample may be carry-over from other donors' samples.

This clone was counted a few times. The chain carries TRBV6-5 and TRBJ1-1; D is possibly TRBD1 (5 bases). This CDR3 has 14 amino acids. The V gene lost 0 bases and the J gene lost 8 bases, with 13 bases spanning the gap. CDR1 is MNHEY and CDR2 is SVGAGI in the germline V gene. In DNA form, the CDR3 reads TGTGCCAGCAGTTACTCGAGGGACGGTAAGGAAGCTTTCTTT. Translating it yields CASSYSRDGKEAFF.

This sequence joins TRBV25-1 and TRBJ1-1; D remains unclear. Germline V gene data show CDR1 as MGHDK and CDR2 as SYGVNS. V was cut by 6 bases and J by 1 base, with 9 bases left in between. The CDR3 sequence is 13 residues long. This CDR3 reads CASRVLGNTEAFF. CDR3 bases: TGTGCCAGCAGAGTTCTAGGGAACACTGAAGCTTTCTTT.

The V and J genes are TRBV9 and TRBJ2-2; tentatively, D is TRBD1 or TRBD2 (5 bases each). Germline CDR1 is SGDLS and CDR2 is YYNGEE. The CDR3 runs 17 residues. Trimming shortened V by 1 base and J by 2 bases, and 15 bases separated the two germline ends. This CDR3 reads CASSVSSGTDNTGELFF. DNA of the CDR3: TGTGCCAGCAGCGTAAGTTCTGGGACCGACAACACCGGGGAGCTGTTTTTT.

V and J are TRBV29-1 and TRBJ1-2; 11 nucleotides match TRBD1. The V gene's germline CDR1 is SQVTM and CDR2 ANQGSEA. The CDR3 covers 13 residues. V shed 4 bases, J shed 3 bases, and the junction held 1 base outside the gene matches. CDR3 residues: CSVGTGGDYGYTF. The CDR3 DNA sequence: TGCAGCGTTGGGACAGGGGGCGACTATGGCTACACCTTC.

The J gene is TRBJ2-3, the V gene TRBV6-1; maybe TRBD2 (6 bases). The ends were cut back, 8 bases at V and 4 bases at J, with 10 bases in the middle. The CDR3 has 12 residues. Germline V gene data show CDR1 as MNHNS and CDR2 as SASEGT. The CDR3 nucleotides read TGTGCCAGCGGAGGGGACGCAGATACGCAGTATTTT. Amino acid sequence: CASGGDADTQYF.

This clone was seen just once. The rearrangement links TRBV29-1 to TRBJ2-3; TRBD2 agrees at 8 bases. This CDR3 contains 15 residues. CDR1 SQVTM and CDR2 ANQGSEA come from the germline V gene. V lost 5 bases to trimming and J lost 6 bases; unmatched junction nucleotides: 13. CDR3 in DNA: TGCAGCGTTTCACGGGGGGGGAGAGGTGGGGATACGCAGTATTTT. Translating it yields CSVSRGGRGGDTQYF.

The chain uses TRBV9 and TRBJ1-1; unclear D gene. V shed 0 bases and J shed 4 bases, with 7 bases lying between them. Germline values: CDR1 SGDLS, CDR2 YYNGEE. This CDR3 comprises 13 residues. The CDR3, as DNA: TGTGCCAGCAGCGTAGACGTGAGCACTGAAGCTTTCTTT. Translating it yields CASSVDVSTEAFF.

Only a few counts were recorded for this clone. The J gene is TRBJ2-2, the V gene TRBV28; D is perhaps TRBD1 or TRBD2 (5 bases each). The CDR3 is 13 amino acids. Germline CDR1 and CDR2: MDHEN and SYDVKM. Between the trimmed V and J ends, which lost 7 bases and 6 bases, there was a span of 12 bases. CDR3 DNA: TGTGCCAGCACTATGAGGGGTGCCGGGGAGCTGTTTTTT. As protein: CASTMRGAGELFF.

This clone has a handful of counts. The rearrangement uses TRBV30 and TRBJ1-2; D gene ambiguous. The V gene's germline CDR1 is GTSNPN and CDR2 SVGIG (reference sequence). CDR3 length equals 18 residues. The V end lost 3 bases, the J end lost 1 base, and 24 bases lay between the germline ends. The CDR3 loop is CAWRVLGTNDIINYGYTF. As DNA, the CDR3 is TGTGCCTGGAGAGTGTTGGGTACAAACGACATAATTAACTATGGCTACACCTTC.

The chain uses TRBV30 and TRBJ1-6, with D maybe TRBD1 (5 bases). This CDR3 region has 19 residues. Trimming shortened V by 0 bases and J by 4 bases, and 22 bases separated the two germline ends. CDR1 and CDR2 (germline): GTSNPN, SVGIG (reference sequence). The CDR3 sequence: CAWSVGYGVRGSYNSPLHF. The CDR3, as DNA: TGTGCCTGGAGTGTAGGGTATGGTGTTCGGGGCTCATATAATTCACCCCTCCACTTT.

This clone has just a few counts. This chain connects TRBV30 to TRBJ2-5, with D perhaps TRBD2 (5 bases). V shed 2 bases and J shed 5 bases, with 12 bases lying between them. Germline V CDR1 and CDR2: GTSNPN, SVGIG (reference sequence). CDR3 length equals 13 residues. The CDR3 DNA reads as TGTGCCTGGAGTAGCGGATCCCGGGAGACCCAGTACTTC. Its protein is CAWSSGSRETQYF.

CDR3 sequence reads: CATANRQETQYF. CDR3 DNA sequence: TGTGCCACCGCAAATCGTCAAGAGACCCAGTACTTC. The chain links TRBV25-1 to TRBJ2-5; unclear D gene. This CDR3 has 12 residues. Trimming cost V 10 bases and J 2 bases, with 11 bases left between them. CDR1 is MGHDK and CDR2 is SYGVNS in the germline V gene. The variable domain in full, completed from reference TRBV25-1 and TRBJ2-5, reads EADIYQTPRYLVIGTGKKITLECSQTMGHDKMYWYQQDPGMELHLIHYSYGVNSTEKGDLSSESTVSRIRTEHFPLTLESARPSHTSQYLCATANRQETQYFGPGTRLLVL.

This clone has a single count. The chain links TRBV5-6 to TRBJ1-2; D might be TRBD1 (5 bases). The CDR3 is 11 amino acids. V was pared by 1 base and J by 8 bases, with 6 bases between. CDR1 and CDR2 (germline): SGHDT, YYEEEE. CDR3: CASSLSGGYTF. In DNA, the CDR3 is TGTGCCAGCAGCTTGTCAGGGGGCTACACCTTC.

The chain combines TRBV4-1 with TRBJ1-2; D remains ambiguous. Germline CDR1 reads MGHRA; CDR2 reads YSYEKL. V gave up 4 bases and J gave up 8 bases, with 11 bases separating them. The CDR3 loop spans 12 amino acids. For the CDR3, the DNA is TGCGCCAGCAGCCTACGTGGTGGCGGCTACACCTTC. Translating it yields CASSLRGGGYTF.

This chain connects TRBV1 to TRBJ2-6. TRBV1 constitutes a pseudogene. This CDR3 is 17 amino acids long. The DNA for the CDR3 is TGCACCAGCAGTATTGACGGTTTGTGCAGTCGGGCCAACGTCCTGACTTTC. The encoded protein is CTSSIDGLCSRANVLTF.

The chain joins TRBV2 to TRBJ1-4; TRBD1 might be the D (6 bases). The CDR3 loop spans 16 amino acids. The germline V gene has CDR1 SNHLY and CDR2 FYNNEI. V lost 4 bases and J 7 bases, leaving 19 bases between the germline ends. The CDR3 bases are TGTGCCAGCAGTGTCGATTTGGGGGGCGGTAGTGAAAAACTGTTTTTT. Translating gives CASSVDLGGGSEKLFF.

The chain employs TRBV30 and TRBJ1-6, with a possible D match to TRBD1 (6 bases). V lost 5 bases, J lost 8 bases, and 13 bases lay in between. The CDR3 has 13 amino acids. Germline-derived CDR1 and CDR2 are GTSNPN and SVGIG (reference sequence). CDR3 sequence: CAWLAGGYSPLHF. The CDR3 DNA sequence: TGTGCCTGGTTAGCGGGGGGCTATTCACCCCTCCACTTT.

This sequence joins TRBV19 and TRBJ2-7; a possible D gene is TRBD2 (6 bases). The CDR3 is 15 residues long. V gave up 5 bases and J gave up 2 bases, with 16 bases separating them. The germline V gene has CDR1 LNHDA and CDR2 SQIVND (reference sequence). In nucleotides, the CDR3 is TGTGCCAGTAGTCCCTTAAGCCGGGGGACCTACGAGCAGTACTTC. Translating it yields CASSPLSRGTYEQYF.